This entry lists 9 T cell receptor beta chains sequenced from one sample in a study of blood T cells in healthy people across ages. For the second PCR, which ran for about 7 to 12 cycles, a sample-barcoded 5' primer and a J-beta primer mix were used. TCRdb ran MiXCR on the 5' RACE reads and lists one entry per CDR3 protein. The data show 1,300,000 or so distinct CDR3 sequences, approximately 59% seen once. Material: blood. All receptors derive from a man between 18 and 29 years old in good health.

The chain joins TRBV15 to TRBJ1-5; D remains unclear. V was clipped by 2 bases and J by 4 bases, with 15 bases between them. CDR3 length: 16 amino acids. The germline V gene encodes CDR1 LNHNV and CDR2 YYDKDF (reference sequence). The CDR3 DNA sequence: TGTGCCACCAGCAGACCCCGGTGGGGAGGAAATCAGCCCCAGCATTTT. Its translation: CATSRPRWGGNQPQHF.

For the CDR3, the DNA is TGTGCCAGCAGTTTAGTTGGGATCGAGCAGTACTTC. Residues: CASSLVGIEQYF. The chain links TRBV12-3 or TRBV12-4 to TRBJ2-7, with D unresolved. This CDR3 is 12 amino acids long. The V end lost 1 base, the J end lost 6 bases, and 7 bases lay between the germline ends.

The CDR3 sequence is CASSLVRQEAHREQYF. CDR3 sequence (DNA): TGCGCCAGCAGCTTGGTCAGACAGGAGGCTCATCGGGAGCAGTACTTC. The chain couples TRBV5-1 to TRBJ2-7; D possibly corresponds to TRBD1 (6 bases). There are 16 residues in the CDR3. The germline CDR1 and CDR2 sequences are SGHRS and YFSETQ. Trimming stripped 0 bases from V and 7 bases from J, with 20 bases between. The full variable domain, with the rest looked up from reference TRBV5-1 and TRBJ2-7, is KAGVTQTPRYLIKTRGQQVTLSCSPISGHRSVSWYQQTPGQGLQFLFEYFSETQRNKGNFPGRFSGRQFSNSRSEMNVSTLELGDSALYLCASSLVRQEAHREQYFGPGTRLTVT.

The V call is TRBV24-1, the J call TRBJ2-1, with D perhaps matching TRBD1 or TRBD2 (6 bases each). Deletions cut 1 base from V and 8 bases from J, with 11 bases between. Germline V gene sequence: CDR1 KGHDR, CDR2 SFDVKD. The CDR3 totals 14 residues. The chain's CDR3 is CATSDFSRGHEQFF. CDR3 sequence (DNA): TGTGCCACCAGTGATTTCAGCCGGGGGCATGAGCAGTTCTTC.

On this clonotype itself: Its ends do not fully match the called genes, so a read error is possible. The rearrangement joins TRBV20-1 to TRBJ2-5; D unresolved. This CDR3 is 13 amino acids long. Germline lookup yields CDR1 DFQATT and CDR2 SNEGSKA (reference sequence). The CDR3 nucleotides are TGCAGTGCCTGGCTGACACCTAGAGAGGCCCAGTACTTC. Translating it yields CSAWLTPREAQYF.

This clonotype has a handful of counts. The V and J genes are TRBV18 and TRBJ2-7; possibly TRBD1 for D (5 bases). This CDR3 has 16 residues. V was trimmed by 1 base and J by 5 bases, leaving 18 bases between them. Per the germline V gene, CDR1 is KGHSH and CDR2 is LQKENI. CDR3 protein: CASSPRSTGGSHEQYF. In DNA form, the CDR3 reads TGTGCCAGCTCACCACGTAGCACAGGTGGTTCCCACGAGCAGTACTTC.

The V and J genes are TRBV24-1 and TRBJ2-1; a weak D match, TRBD1 (8 bases). The germline V gene encodes CDR1 KGHDR and CDR2 SFDVKD. V was pared by 3 bases and J by 7 bases, with 18 bases between. CDR3 size: 16 residues. CDR3 sequence (DNA): TGTGCCACCAGTGATCGGGGGGACAGGTCCCGGAATGAGCAGTTCTTC. Its translation: CATSDRGDRSRNEQFF.

This clonotype was picked up a small number of times. The J gene is TRBJ2-7, the V gene TRBV12-3 or TRBV12-4, with D tentatively TRBD2 (5 bases). The DNA end lines up better with TRBJ2-4; the J call may be wrong. The CDR3 totals 12 residues. DNA for the CDR3: TGTGCCAGCAGTGATCGAGGGAACATTCAGTACTTC. This encodes CASSDRGNIQYF.

The chain links TRBV6-1 to TRBJ2-1; TRBD1 is a possible D gene (5 bases). This CDR3 has 16 residues. Looked up from germline, CDR1 is MNHNS and CDR2 is SASEGT. V dropped 4 bases and J dropped 4 bases, with 17 bases sitting between them. The CDR3 region is CASSGGPLGLYNEQFF. CDR3 nucleotide sequence: TGTGCCAGCAGTGGTGGACCGCTGGGGCTTTACAATGAGCAGTTCTTC.